The 5 T cell receptor beta chains presented below share a single source sample, sequenced in a study of T-cell reconstitution after alpha-beta-depleted transplantation in children. Library preparation (for TCRbeta) was performed with unique molecular identifiers. In TCRdb, the PCR reads were re-called with MiXCR into one record per CDR3 protein. This table has about 250,000 distinct CDR3 sequences, roughly a quarter appearing once. Sequencing used PBMCs, mostly from graft donor cells, obtained 360 days after TCRalphabeta/CD19-depleted stem cell transplant. The receptors come from a female patient aged 2-9 years who had a stem cell transplant for congenital amegakaryocytic thrombocytopenia, so the T cells may come from the graft donor.

V and J are TRBV3-1 and TRBJ2-2; D call uncertain. The CDR3 has 14 amino acids. Deletions cut 1 base from V and 6 bases from J, with 9 bases between. Per the germline V gene, CDR1 is LGHDT and CDR2 is YNNKEL (reference sequence). CDR3 sequence (DNA): TGTGCCAGCAGCCAAGGGGCGTCCCCCGGGGAGCTGTTTTTT. Protein: CASSQGASPGELFF.

The CDR3: CASSLIRTANTEAFF. The CDR3 DNA follows: TGTGCCAGCAGCTTAATCAGGACAGCGAACACTGAAGCTTTCTTT. The chain combines TRBV7-9 with TRBJ1-1, with D maybe TRBD1 (6 bases). This CDR3 has 15 residues. The V end lost 2 bases, the J end lost 1 base, and 11 bases lay between the germline ends. Germline CDR1 and CDR2: SEHNR and FQNEAQ (reference sequence). The full variable domain, in which reference TRBV7-9 and TRBJ1-1 provide the parts outside the CDR3, is DTGVSQNPRHKITKRGQNVTFRCDPISEHNRLYWYRQTLGQGPEFLTYFQNEAQLEKSRLLSDRFSAERPKGSFSTLEIQRTEQGDSAMYLCASSLIRTANTEAFFGQGTRLTVV.

The V call is TRBV6-2 or TRBV6-3, the J call TRBJ2-1, with TRBD2 matching over 9 bases. The trim removed 7 bases at V and 4 bases at J, leaving 5 bases unmatched. Germline CDR1 and CDR2: MNHEY and SVGEGT. CDR3 size: 14 residues. The CDR3 DNA reads TGTGCCAGCAAGGGGACTAGCCCGTACAATGAGCAGTTCTTC. Encoded protein: CASKGTSPYNEQFF.

A few counts support this clonotype. CDR3 sequence: CASSTLAGHYEQYF. The DNA of the CDR3 is TGTGCCAGCAGCACACTAGCGGGCCATTACGAGCAGTACTTC. The V and J genes are TRBV7-9 and TRBJ2-7; 9 bases line up with TRBD2. The germline CDR1 and CDR2 sequences are SEHNR and FQNEAQ (reference sequence). With V trimmed by 5 bases and J by 4 bases, 6 bases remained unmatched. The length of the CDR3 is 14 residues.

V and J are TRBV2 and TRBJ2-3; perhaps D is TRBD1 or TRBD2 (5 bases each). The V gene lost 8 bases and the J gene lost 2 bases, with 17 bases spanning the gap. This CDR3 has 15 residues. CDR1 and CDR2 from the germline V gene are SNHLY and FYNNEI. The CDR3 is CASGVTGRVTDTQYF. CDR3 in DNA: TGTGCCAGCGGGGTCACGGGACGGGTCACAGATACGCAGTATTTT.